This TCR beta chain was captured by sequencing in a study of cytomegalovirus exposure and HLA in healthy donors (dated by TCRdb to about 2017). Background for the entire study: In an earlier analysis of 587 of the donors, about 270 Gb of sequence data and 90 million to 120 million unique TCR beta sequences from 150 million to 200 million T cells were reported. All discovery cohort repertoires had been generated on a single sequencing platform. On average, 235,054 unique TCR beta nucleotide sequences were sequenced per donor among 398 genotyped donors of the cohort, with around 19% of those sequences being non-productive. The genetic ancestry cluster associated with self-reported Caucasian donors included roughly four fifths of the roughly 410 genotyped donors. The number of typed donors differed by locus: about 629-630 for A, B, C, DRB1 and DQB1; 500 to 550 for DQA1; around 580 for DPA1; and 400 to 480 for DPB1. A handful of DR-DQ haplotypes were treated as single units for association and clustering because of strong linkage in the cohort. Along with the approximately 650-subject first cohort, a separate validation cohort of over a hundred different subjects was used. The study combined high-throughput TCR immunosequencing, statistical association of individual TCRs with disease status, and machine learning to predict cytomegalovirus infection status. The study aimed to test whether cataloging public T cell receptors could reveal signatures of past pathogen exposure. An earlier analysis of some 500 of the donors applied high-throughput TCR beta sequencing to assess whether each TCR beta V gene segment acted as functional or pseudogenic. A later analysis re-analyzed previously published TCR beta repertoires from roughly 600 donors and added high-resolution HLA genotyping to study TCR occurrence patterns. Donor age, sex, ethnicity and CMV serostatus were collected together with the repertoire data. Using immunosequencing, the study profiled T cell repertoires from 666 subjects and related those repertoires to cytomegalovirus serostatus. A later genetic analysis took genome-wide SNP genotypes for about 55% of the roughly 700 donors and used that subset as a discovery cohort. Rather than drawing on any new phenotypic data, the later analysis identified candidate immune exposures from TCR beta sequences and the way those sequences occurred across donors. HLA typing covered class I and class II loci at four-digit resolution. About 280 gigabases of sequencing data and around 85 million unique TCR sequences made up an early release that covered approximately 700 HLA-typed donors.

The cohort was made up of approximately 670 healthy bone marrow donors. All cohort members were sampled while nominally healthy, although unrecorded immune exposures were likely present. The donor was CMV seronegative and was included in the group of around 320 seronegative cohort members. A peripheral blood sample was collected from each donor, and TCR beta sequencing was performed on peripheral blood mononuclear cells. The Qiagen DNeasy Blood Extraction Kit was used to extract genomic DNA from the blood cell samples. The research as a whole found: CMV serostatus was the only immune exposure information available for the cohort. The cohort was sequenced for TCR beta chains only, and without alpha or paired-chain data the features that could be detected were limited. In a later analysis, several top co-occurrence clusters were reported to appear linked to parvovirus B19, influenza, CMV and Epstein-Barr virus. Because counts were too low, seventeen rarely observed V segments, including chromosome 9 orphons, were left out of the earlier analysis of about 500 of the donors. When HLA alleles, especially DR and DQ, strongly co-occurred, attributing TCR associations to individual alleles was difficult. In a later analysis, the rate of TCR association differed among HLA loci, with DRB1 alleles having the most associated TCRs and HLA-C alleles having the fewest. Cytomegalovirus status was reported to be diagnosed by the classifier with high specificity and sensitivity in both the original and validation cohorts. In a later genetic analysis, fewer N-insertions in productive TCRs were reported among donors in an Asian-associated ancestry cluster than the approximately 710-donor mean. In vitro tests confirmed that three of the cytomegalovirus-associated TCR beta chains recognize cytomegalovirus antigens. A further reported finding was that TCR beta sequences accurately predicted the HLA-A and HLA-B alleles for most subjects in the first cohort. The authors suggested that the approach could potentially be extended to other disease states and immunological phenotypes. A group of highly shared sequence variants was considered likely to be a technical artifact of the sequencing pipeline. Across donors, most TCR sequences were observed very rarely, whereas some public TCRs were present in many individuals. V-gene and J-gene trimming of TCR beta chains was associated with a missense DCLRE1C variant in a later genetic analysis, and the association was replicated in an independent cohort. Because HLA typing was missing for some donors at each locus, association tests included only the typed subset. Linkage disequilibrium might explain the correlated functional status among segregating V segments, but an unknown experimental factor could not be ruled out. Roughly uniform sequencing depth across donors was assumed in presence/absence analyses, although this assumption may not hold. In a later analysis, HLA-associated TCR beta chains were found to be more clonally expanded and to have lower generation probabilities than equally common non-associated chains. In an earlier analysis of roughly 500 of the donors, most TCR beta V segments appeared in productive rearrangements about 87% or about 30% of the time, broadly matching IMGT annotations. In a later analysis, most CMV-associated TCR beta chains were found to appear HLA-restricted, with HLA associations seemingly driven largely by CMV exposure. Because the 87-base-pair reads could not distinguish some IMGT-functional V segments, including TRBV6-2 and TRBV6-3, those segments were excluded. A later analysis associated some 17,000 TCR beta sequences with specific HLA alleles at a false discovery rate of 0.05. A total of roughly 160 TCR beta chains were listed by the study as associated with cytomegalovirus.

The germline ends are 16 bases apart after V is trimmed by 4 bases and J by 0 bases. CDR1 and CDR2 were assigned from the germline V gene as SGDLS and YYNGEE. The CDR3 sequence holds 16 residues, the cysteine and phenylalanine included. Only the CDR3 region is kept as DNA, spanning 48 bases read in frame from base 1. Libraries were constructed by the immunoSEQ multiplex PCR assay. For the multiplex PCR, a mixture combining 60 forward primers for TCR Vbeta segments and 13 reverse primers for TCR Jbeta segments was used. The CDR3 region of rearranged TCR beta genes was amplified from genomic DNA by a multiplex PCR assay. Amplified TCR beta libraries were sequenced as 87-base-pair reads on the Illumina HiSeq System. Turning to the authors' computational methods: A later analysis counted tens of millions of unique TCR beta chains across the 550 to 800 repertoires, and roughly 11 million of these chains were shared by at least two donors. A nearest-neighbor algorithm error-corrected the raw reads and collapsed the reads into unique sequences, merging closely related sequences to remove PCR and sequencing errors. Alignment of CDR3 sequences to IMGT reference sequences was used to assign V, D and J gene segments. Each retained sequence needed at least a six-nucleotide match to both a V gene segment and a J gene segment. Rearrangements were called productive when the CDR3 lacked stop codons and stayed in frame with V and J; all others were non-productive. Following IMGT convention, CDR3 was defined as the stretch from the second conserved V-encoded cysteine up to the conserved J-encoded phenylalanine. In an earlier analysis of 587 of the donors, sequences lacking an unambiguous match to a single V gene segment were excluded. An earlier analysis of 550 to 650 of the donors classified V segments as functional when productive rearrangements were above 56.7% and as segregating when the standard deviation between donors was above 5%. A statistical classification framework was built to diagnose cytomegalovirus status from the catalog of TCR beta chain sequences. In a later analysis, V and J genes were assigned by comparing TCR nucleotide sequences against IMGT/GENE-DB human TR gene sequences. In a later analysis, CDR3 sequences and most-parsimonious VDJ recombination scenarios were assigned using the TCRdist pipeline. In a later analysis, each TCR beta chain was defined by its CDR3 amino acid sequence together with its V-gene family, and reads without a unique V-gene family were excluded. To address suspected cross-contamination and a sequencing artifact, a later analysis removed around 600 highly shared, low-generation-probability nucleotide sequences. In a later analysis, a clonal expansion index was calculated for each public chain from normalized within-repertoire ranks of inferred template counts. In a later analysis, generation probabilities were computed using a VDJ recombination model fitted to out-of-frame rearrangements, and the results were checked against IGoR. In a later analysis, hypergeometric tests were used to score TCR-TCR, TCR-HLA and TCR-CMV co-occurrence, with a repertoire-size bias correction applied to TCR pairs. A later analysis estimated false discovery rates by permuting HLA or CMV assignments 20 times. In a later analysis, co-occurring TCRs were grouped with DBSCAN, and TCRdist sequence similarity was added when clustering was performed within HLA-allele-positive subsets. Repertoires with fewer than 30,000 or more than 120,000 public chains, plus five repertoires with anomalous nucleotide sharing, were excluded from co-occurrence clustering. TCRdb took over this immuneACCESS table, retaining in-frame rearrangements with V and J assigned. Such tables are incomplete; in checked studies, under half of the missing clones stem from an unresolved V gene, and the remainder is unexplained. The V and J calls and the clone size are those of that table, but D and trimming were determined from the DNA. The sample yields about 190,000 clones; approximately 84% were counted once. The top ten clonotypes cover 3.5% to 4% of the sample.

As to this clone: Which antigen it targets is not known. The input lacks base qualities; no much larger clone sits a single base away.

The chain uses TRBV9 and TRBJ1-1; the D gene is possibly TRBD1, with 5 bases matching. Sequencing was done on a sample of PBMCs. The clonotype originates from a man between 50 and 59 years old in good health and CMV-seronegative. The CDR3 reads CASSPSPGRVNTEAFF. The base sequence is TGTGCCAGCAGCCCCTCACCGGGCAGGGTGAACACTGAAGCTTTCTTT.